This entry concerns a single T cell receptor beta chain. Its cognate antigen is unknown. This entry belongs to a study of blood T cells in healthy people across ages. Study-level findings and limits: Naive T cell percentage by flow cytometry tracked strongly with beta diversity. TCR beta diversity per million T cells fell roughly linearly with age.

Sample-barcoded 5' priming and a J-beta primer mix drove a second PCR of 7 to 11 cycles. One entry per CDR3 protein results from TCRdb running MiXCR on the 5' RACE reads. The sample carries some 1.4 million distinct CDR3 sequences, approximately 40% recorded once. The V end was cut by 1 base, the J end by 2 bases, with 12 bases between. Germline loops: CDR1 MNHNS, CDR2 SASEGT. The CDR3 spans 15 residues. No fewer than 6 million PBMCs went into each sample. The rearrangement uses TRBV6-1 and TRBJ2-7; D is perhaps TRBD2 (5 bases). Sequencing used blood. The source of this sequence is a woman between 18 and 29 years old in good health. CDR3 DNA: TGTGCCAGCAGTGAAGGACTTCCGACTACCTACGAGCAGTACTTC. Protein: CASSEGLPTTYEQYF.